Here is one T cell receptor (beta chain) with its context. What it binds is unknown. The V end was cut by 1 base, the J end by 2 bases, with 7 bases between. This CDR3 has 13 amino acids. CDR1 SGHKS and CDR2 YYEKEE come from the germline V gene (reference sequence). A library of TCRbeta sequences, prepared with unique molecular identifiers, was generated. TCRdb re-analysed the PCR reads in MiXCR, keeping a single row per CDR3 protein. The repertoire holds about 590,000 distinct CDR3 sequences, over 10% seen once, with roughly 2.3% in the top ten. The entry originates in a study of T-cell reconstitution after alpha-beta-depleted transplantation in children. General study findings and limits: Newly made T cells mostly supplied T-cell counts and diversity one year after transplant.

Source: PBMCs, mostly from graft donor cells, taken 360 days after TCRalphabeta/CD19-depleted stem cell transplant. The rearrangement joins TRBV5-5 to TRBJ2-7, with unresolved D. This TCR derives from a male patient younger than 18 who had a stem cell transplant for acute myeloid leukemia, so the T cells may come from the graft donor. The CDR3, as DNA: TGTGCCAGCAGCTTGTCTCCTCCCTACGAGCAGTACTTC. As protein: CASSLSPPYEQYF. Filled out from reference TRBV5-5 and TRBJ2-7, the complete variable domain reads DAGVTQSPTHLIKTRGQQVTLRCSPISGHKSVSWYQQVLGQGPQFIFQYYEKEERGRGNFPDRFSARQFPNYSSELNVNALLLGDSALYLCASSLSPPYEQYFGPGTRLTVT.